This paragraph reports one T cell receptor (beta chain). This sample was taken from a study of blood T cell repertoires in COVID-19. Study details: PBMCs, B-cell-depleted T cells, or T cells were the source of the cDNA or gDNA that made up the material.

Original data processing: Using reference gene primer amplification, nucleated cell counts were estimated. Measured with immunoSEQ multiplex PCR; TCRdb has only the in-frame clones, and not every one. The V and J calls and clone size are taken from that table; D and trimming were inferred from the DNA. The top ten clones hold about 0.93% of a sample with about 230,000 clones, roughly 81% of them seen once. Germline V gene data show CDR1 as MDHEN and CDR2 as SYDVKM. With 8 bases removed from V and 9 bases from J, the gap between germline ends came to 11 bases. CDR3 length: 11 residues. The receptor's source is a man aged 35-49 years with acute or convalescent COVID-19. The sequencing sample was made of peripheral blood. The chain recombines TRBV28 with TRBJ2-1, with D possibly being TRBD2 (6 bases). The DNA of the CDR3 is TGTGCCAGCGGGGGGATTAGTGAGCAGTTCTTC. This encodes CASGGISEQFF.